This T cell receptor beta chain came from a study of beta chain features in type 1 diabetes (dated by TCRdb to between 2017 and 2018). In the study overall: No differences in mean age, gender distribution, total cell number or subset yield were found between patients and healthy donors. A total of 100 million to 110 million sorted cells were examined across all samples, and a strong correlation was observed between cell number per subset and RNA yield. The study compared TCRB repertoires of sorted circulating CD4+ T cell subsets between recently diagnosed type 1 diabetes patients and matched healthy donors. Naive and central memory subsets were obtained from all 28 donors, but regulatory and stem cell-like memory subsets were isolated from only 8 patients and about 8 healthy donors.

Here V drops 3 bases and J drops 3 bases, and the junction holds 7 bases not matched to any gene. In the germline V gene (reference sequence), CDR1 corresponds to SEHNR and CDR2 to FQNEAQ. Including cysteine and phenylalanine, the CDR3 has 15 amino acids. CDR3 DNA only is kept here, 45 bases in frame from base 1. Results the study describes overall, beyond this receptor: Fewer insertions and more nucleotide deletions at VDJ recombination sites were observed in patients with type 1 diabetes, implying thymic rearrangement abnormalities. HLA sub-analyses involved small numbers of individuals, so any influence of HLA type on TCRB rearrangement remained unresolved. A moderate but significant shortening of TCRB CDR3 length was observed in type 1 diabetes patients in all four CD4+ subsets. Because cDNA was sequenced instead of genomic DNA, highly expressing activated cells could be over-represented, though the groups showed no difference in activation or CD3 levels. Naive, central memory and regulatory TCRB repertoires appeared more similar among patients than among healthy donors. PCR might favor shorter templates, but patient and control samples were amplified and corrected together, so any skew would affect both groups equally.

Each donor gave one peripheral blood draw, around 0.12 L on average, collected into heparinised tubes. A BD FACSAria II was used to sort naive, central memory, regulatory and stem cell-like memory CD4+ T cells with a panel that included CD45RO, CCR7, CD25, CD127, CD95 and CD27. All sorted populations exceeded 98% purity. PBMCs were isolated right away by Lymphoprep density gradient centrifugation and were stained directly, without culture. So that batch effects would be minimized, each experiment stained and sorted samples in pairs, pairing one healthy donor with one patient. The entire amount of isolated RNA was reverse transcribed using the High Capacity cDNA Reverse Transcription Kit, so the sequenced TCRB transcripts were expressed ones. Naive, central memory and regulatory T cell samples underwent deep immunoSEQ sequencing, averaging around 3.7 million total reads per sample. After sorted cells were lysed in RLT buffer, RNA was extracted with DNase-treated RNeasy Micro or Mini kits, with the choice depending on cell number. To prevent cross-contamination, every cell subset was processed on its own, while patient and healthy donor samples were processed together. Using the immunoSEQ multiplex PCR, TCRB sequences were amplified from cDNA into 87-bp fragments spanning the CDR3 region. Sequencing of the amplicons was done on the Illumina HiSeq platform. From the authors' description of their analysis: PCR bias was computationally corrected using synthetic template baselines, reads within Hamming distance 2 were collapsed, and singletons that could not be merged were discarded. Reads were aligned to IMGT to assign V, D and J genes, CDR3 length, and insertions or deletions at six rearrangement sites. Within each subset, clonotype counts were normalized to sorted cell number, after which true diversity and Gini coefficients were computed with the tcR R package. The overlap coefficient, calculated on TCRB nucleotide sequences, was used to measure repertoire sharing. As a proxy for the pre-selection repertoire, out-of-frame TCRB sequences from naive cells were analyzed. TCRdb provides this immuneACCESS table in a form limited to in-frame rearrangements. Some clones are lacking; in checked studies, under half of them reflect an unresolved V gene, and why the rest are absent is not known. V, J and clone size were drawn from that table, and D and trimming were deduced from the DNA. Here the sample has 300,000 to 450,000 clones; around a fifth occur a single time. The ten largest make up around 0.044% of the sample.

This clone has more than one count but fewer than ten. What this receptor recognizes is not known. No much larger clonotype is one base removed from it; base qualities were not supplied. This TCR came from a woman between 18 and 29 years old in good health. Material: naive CD4+ T cells from blood. Taken with the paper, the label for cell subset or site translates to: true naive CD4+ T cells. The sequence joins TRBV7-9 to TRBJ1-2; 7 bases in the junction line up with TRBD1. The CDR3 protein is CASSLFKGGHYGYTF. At the DNA level, the sequence is TGTGCCAGCAGCTTGTTTAAAGGGGGCCACTATGGCTACACCTTC.